The 26 T cell receptor beta chains below were found in one sample sequenced in a study of cytomegalovirus exposure and HLA in healthy donors. The PCR used 60 Vbeta and 13 Jbeta primers. Sequencing was performed with immunoSEQ multiplex PCR; in TCRdb, only in-frame clones are kept and a portion is missing. The repertoire holds some 250,000 clones, with about four fifths as singletons. Sequenced sample: PBMCs. All receptors come from a woman aged 40 to 50 in good health and CMV-seropositive.

The gene calls are TRBV5-1 and TRBJ2-3; 7 nucleotides agree with TRBD2. The trim removed 0 bases at V and 2 bases at J, leaving 6 bases unmatched. The CDR3 runs 16 residues. CDR1 and CDR2 from the germline V gene are SGHRS and YFSETQ. Written as DNA, the CDR3 is TGCGCCAGCAGCTTGGTACCAGCGGGGCTCACAGATACGCAGTATTTT. This encodes CASSLVPAGLTDTQYF.

The chain carries TRBV7-2 and TRBJ2-5; 13 positions match TRBD2. The assigned J gene may be wrong: the sequence end matches TRBJ2-7 better. CDR3 length: 16 amino acids. Looked up from germline, CDR1 is SGHTA and CDR2 is FQGNSA. This chain's CDR3 is CASSLATSGGLYEQYF. CDR3 nucleotides: TGTGCCAGCAGCTTGGCGACTAGCGGGGGGCTGTACGAGCAGTACTTC.

This chain joins TRBV7-2 and TRBJ2-1; 7 nucleotides line up with TRBD2. Germline assignment: CDR1 SGHTA and CDR2 FQGNSA. J lost 3 bases, V lost 3 bases, and 2 bases had no gene match. The CDR3 runs 14 residues. CDR3 bases: TGTGCCAGCAGCTTCGGGGACTACTACAATGAGCAGTTCTTC. Its protein product is CASSFGDYYNEQFF.

The rearrangement uses TRBV13 and TRBJ2-3; a weak D match, TRBD1 (5 bases). Germline assignment: CDR1 PRHDT and CDR2 FYEKMQ (reference sequence). Deletions cut 5 bases from V and 0 bases from J, with 12 bases between. This CDR3 comprises 15 residues. The CDR3 DNA reads TGTGCCAGCAGCCCTAGGACAATTAGCACAGATACGCAGTATTTT. Protein sequence: CASSPRTISTDTQYF.

The CDR3 nucleotides read TGTGCCAGCTCAGAACAGGGGAGACACACTGAAGCTTTCTTT. Its translation is CASSEQGRHTEAFF. This chain links TRBV18 with TRBJ1-1; 7 bases align to TRBD1. Germline V gives CDR1 KGHSH, CDR2 LQKENI. The CDR3 loop spans 14 amino acids. The V segment lost 5 bases and the J segment 3 bases; nucleotides outside the gene matches: 6.

This chain connects TRBV11-3 to TRBJ2-5, with D perhaps TRBD2 (6 bases). Germline CDR1 is SGHNT and CDR2 is YENEEA. This CDR3 region has 12 residues. V lost 4 bases, J lost 11 bases, and 14 bases lay in between. CDR3 nucleotides: TGTGCCAGCAGCTCTTTCCCGGGACTTCAGTACTTC. It specifies CASSSFPGLQYF.

The rearrangement uses TRBV19 and TRBJ2-7, with 7 nucleotides matching TRBD2. The CDR3 totals 13 residues. Per the germline V gene, CDR1 is LNHDA and CDR2 is SQIVND (reference sequence). V dropped 1 base and J dropped 9; count of bases not matched to a gene: 6. The CDR3 nucleotides read TGTGCCAGTAGTATAGGCCGGGACTATTGGCAGTACTTC. This encodes CASSIGRDYWQYF.

Note on this clone: This sample includes further DNA sequences coding for the same CDR3. V is TRBV7-2 and J is TRBJ1-5, with no clear D. This CDR3 has 14 amino acids. V was clipped by 3 bases and J by 0 bases, with 6 bases between them. The germline V gene has CDR1 SGHTA and CDR2 FQGNSA. The CDR3 DNA reads TGTGCCAGCAGCTTGGGCCTTAGCAATCAGCCCCAGCATTTT. Translated, it gives CASSLGLSNQPQHF.

With regard to this clone: At the DNA level, this CDR3 is encoded by other sequences in the same sample as well. The chain carries TRBV2 and TRBJ2-7, with D tentatively TRBD1 (6 bases). The CDR3 sequence is 12 residues long. Germline loops: CDR1 SNHLY, CDR2 FYNNEI. V lost 4 bases and J 3 bases, leaving 7 bases between the germline ends. The CDR3 region has the DNA TGTGCCAGCAGTGCACAGGGCTACGAGCAGTACTTC. Protein sequence: CASSAQGYEQYF. Looking up the rest from reference TRBV2 and TRBJ2-7 gives the full variable domain: EPEVTQTPSHQVTQMGQEVILRCVPISNHLYFYWYRQILGQKVEFLVSFYNNEISEKSEIFDDQFSVERPDGSNFTLKIRSTKLEDSAMYFCASSAQGYEQYFGPGTRLTVT.

V is TRBV6-5 and J is TRBJ1-2, with 10 bases that match TRBD1. Germline CDR1 and CDR2: MNHEY and SVGAGI. The length of the CDR3 is 15 residues. With 7 bases clipped from V and 8 bases from J, the junction kept 13 bases outside the gene matches. The CDR3 DNA is TGTGCCAGCATTGGAGACGGAGGGACAGGGGAGGGCTACACCTTC. Its protein is CASIGDGGTGEGYTF.

The V call is TRBV9, the J call TRBJ2-7; 7 nucleotides line up with TRBD2. The CDR3 contains 17 residues. Germline lookup yields CDR1 SGDLS and CDR2 YYNGEE. V gave up 0 bases and J gave up 5 bases; unmatched junction bases: 14. In nucleotides, the CDR3 is TGTGCCAGCAGCGTAGGAGGTGGGGGGGGGAGAGGGAACGAGCAGTACTTC. Translation gives CASSVGGGGGRGNEQYF.

CDR3 protein: CASSQDEGSDTIYF. The CDR3 nucleotides read TGCGCCAGCAGCCAAGATGAGGGATCGGACACCATATATTTT. The V and J genes are TRBV4-3 and TRBJ1-3; no definite D call. The germline V gene encodes CDR1 LGHNA and CDR2 YSLEER. V lost 0 bases, J lost 8 bases, and 11 bases lay in between. The CDR3 is 14 amino acids.

The chain combines TRBV27 with TRBJ1-1; no clear D gene. Deletions cut 0 bases from V and 4 bases from J, with 9 bases between. CDR3 length: 14 residues. Germline loops: CDR1 MNHEY, CDR2 SMNVEV (reference sequence). The CDR3 region is CASSLSRSVTEAFF. CDR3 nucleotide sequence: TGTGCCAGCAGTTTATCCAGGTCGGTCACTGAAGCTTTCTTT.

V is TRBV9 and J is TRBJ1-2, with D tentatively TRBD1 (6 bases). This CDR3 spans 13 amino acids. CDR1 and CDR2 from the germline V gene are SGDLS and YYNGEE. Trimming removed 1 base at V and 8 bases at J, with 12 bases between. In DNA, the CDR3 is TGTGCCAGCAGCGTATCAGGGGCCAGCGGCTACACCTTC. It encodes CASSVSGASGYTF.

This clone was seen a handful of times. This chain connects TRBV5-1 to TRBJ1-4; 10 positions agree with TRBD1. The J segment lost 6 bases and the V segment lost 4 bases, leaving 9 bases of the junction unmatched. The CDR3 has 16 residues. Per the germline V gene, CDR1 is SGHRS and CDR2 is YFSETQ. Here the CDR3 DNA reads TGCGCCAGCAGCAACCGGGACAGGGGAGGGGATGAAAAACTGTTTTTT. This gives the protein CASSNRDRGGDEKLFF. The variable domain in full, with the rest retrieved from reference TRBV5-1 and TRBJ1-4, is KAGVTQTPRYLIKTRGQQVTLSCSPISGHRSVSWYQQTPGQGLQFLFEYFSETQRNKGNFPGRFSGRQFSNSRSEMNVSTLELGDSALYLCASSNRDRGGDEKLFFGSGTQLSVL.

The chain combines TRBV2 with TRBJ2-2; D is possibly TRBD1 (6 bases). The CDR3 covers 15 residues. The germline CDR1 and CDR2 sequences are SNHLY and FYNNEI. Trimming took off 4 bases at V and 5 bases at J, with 14 bases between the two ends. The CDR3 nucleotides read TGTGCCAGCAGTGGGGCAGGGGTTCGGACCGGGGAGCTGTTTTTT. Residues: CASSGAGVRTGELFF.

The V call is TRBV5-1, the J call TRBJ2-3, with D possibly matching TRBD2 (7 bases). V was pared by 0 bases and J by 1 base, with 9 bases between. There are 15 residues in the CDR3. CDR1 and CDR2 from the germline V gene are SGHRS and YFSETQ. CDR3 sequence: CASSLEGGGTDTQYF. The DNA for the CDR3 is TGCGCCAGCAGCTTGGAGGGGGGGGGCACAGATACGCAGTATTTT.

This clone was seen more than once but under ten times. The chain combines TRBV7-2 with TRBJ1-4; TRBD1 matches at 8 bases. The V gene's germline CDR1 is SGHTA and CDR2 FQGNSA. This CDR3 is 15 amino acids long. V was clipped by 2 bases and J by 8 bases; unmatched bases: 7. The CDR3 DNA reads TGTGCCAGCAGCTTACAGTGGACAGGGTCCGAAAAACTGTTTTTT. Its translation is CASSLQWTGSEKLFF.

This clone was seen more than once but under ten times. The V and J genes are TRBV6-1 and TRBJ2-7; TRBD2 matches at 8 bases. Germline loops: CDR1 MNHNS, CDR2 SASEGT. After removal of 11 bases from V and 3 bases from J, the junction contained 15 bases not matched to a gene. The CDR3 contains 15 residues. The CDR3 nucleotides are TGTGCCCTCAGGGCACTGGCGGGGGGAAACTACGAGCAGTACTTC. It specifies CALRALAGGNYEQYF.

The V call is TRBV29-1, the J call TRBJ1-3; TRBD1 might be the D (6 bases). Germline V gene data show CDR1 as SQVTM and CDR2 as ANQGSEA. The CDR3 contains 14 residues. The germline V and J ends were trimmed by 0 bases and 4 bases, with 10 bases remaining between them. The CDR3 DNA is TGCAGCGTTGAAGACCACGGACAGGGAAACACCATATATTTT. Residues: CSVEDHGQGNTIYF.

The chain couples TRBV5-1 to TRBJ2-1; 8 bases align to TRBD2. There are 14 residues in the CDR3. V shed 0 bases, J shed 10 bases, and the junction held 6 bases outside the gene matches. Germline CDR1 is SGHRS and CDR2 is YFSETQ. The CDR3 DNA follows: TGCGCCAGCAGCTTGGATACAGCGGGAGTAGAGCAGTTCTTC. Translation: CASSLDTAGVEQFF.

V is TRBV7-2 and J is TRBJ2-7; tentative D call: TRBD2 (6 bases). Germline V gene data show CDR1 as SGHTA and CDR2 as FQGNSA. V lost 1 base and J 3 bases, leaving 13 bases between the germline ends. This CDR3 has 15 residues. CDR3 coding DNA: TGTGCCAGCAGCTTAGGGGTAGCGGTTAGCTACGAGCAGTACTTC. Encoded protein: CASSLGVAVSYEQYF.

This chain uses TRBV2 with TRBJ2-7, with 8 positions matching TRBD1. The ends lost 5 bases at V and 5 bases at J; junction bases unmatched: 11. The germline CDR1 and CDR2 sequences are SNHLY and FYNNEI. The CDR3 is 15 amino acids. The chain's CDR3 is CASSPRQGALNEQYF. The CDR3 DNA reads TGTGCCAGCAGTCCTAGGCAGGGGGCGCTCAACGAGCAGTACTTC.

The chain has TRBV7-3 and TRBJ2-1; D uncertain. Trimming pared 5 bases from V and 8 bases from J, leaving 16 bases between. This CDR3 has 14 residues. Germline CDR1 SGHTA, CDR2 FQGTGA. The CDR3 protein is CASSATPGVDEQFF. CDR3 bases: TGTGCCAGCAGCGCGACCCCTGGAGTCGATGAGCAGTTCTTC.

The chain employs TRBV11-3 and TRBJ2-5, with 7 bases matching TRBD1. The end of the DNA fits TRBJ2-7 better, so the J call may be wrong. The germline V gene has CDR1 SGHNT and CDR2 YENEEA. This CDR3 spans 15 amino acids. CDR3 sequence (DNA): TGTGCCAGCAGCGCTTCCGACAGGGCAGGATACGAGCAGTACTTC. This translates into CASSASDRAGYEQYF.

This chain uses TRBV2 with TRBJ1-5; TRBD1 might be the D (5 bases). V was trimmed by 8 bases and J by 3 bases, leaving 14 bases between them. Germline V gives CDR1 SNHLY, CDR2 FYNNEI. The CDR3 sequence is 14 residues long. The DNA of the CDR3 is TGTGCCAGCGGCGGGACCGACCCCAATCAGCCCCAGCATTTT. This sequence encodes CASGGTDPNQPQHF.